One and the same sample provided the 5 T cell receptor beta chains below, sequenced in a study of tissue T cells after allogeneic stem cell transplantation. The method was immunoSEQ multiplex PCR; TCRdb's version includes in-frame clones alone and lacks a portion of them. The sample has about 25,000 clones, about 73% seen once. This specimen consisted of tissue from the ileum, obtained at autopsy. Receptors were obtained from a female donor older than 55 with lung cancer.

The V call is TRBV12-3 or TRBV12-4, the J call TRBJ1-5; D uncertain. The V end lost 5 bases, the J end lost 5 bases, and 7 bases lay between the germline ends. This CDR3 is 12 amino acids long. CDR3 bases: TGTGCCAGCAGTGGGAATTATCAGCCCCAGCATTTT. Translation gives CASSGNYQPQHF.

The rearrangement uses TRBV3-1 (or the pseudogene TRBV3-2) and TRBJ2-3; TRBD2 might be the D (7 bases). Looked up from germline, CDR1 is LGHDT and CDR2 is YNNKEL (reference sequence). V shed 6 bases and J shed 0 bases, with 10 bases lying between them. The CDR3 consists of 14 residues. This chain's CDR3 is CASRGGLSTDTQYF. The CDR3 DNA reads TGTGCCAGCAGGGGGGGGCTAAGCACAGATACGCAGTATTTT.

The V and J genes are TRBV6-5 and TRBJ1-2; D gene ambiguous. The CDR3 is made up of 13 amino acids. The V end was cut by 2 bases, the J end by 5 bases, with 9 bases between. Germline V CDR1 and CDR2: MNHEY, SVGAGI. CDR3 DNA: TGTGCCAGCAGTTACGGGTGGTCGTATGGCTACACCTTC. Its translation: CASSYGWSYGYTF.

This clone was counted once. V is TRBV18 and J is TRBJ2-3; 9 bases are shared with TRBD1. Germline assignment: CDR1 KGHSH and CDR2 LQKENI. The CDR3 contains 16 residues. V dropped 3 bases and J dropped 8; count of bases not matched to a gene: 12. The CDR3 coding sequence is TGTGCCAGCTCACCGCGACAGGGGGGACTCTGGGTTACGCAGTATTTT. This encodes CASSPRQGGLWVTQYF. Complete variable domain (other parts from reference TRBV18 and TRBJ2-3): NAGVMQNPRHLVRRRGQEARLRCSPMKGHSHVYWYRQLPEEGLKFMVYLQKENIIDESGMPKERFSAEFPKEGPSILRIQQVVRGDSAAYFCASSPRQGGLWVTQYFGPGTRLTVL.

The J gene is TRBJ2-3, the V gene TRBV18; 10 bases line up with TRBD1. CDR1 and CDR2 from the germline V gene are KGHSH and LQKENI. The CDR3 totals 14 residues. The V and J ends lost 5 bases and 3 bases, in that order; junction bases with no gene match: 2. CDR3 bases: TGTGCCAGCTCAAGACAGGGGGCTACAGATACGCAGTATTTT. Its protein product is CASSRQGATDTQYF.